A few counts support the clone carrying this T cell receptor (beta chain). As yet, its antigen is unknown. This record comes from a study of T-cell reconstitution after alpha-beta-depleted transplantation in children. CDR3 size: 14 residues. Per germline, CDR1 SGHRS and CDR2 YFSETQ. V was trimmed by 3 bases and J by 9 bases, leaving 16 bases between them. Whole-study findings and limits: The authors attributed T-cell counts and diversity one year after transplant mostly to newly produced T cells.

Unique molecular identifiers were incorporated during preparation of the TCRbeta library. One entry per CDR3 protein, called by TCRdb with MiXCR from the PCR reads. The sample includes roughly 74,000 distinct CDR3 sequences, 15% to 20% of them seen just once. The specimen comprised PBMCs, mostly from graft donor cells, sampled 360 days after TCRalphabeta/CD19-depleted stem cell transplant. V is TRBV5-1 and J is TRBJ2-1, with D perhaps TRBD2 (6 bases). The receptor comes from a male patient aged 2 to 9 who had a stem cell transplant for acute lymphoblastic leukemia, so the T cells may come from the graft donor. CDR3 protein: CASSWRGYGGEQFF. The CDR3 DNA reads TGCGCCAGCAGCTGGCGTGGGTACGGGGGTGAGCAGTTCTTC.